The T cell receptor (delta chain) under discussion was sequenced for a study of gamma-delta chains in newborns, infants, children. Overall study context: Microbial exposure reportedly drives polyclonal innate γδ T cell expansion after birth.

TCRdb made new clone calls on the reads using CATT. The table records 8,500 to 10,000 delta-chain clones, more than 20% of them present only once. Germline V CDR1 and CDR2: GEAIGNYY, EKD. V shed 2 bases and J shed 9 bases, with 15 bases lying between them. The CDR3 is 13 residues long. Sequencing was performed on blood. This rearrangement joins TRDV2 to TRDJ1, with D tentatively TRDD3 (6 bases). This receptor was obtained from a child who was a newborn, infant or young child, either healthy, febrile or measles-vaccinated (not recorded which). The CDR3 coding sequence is TGTGCCTGTGACATTCTGGGCGGGGGAGAACTCATCTTT. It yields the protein CACDILGGGELIF.